The 25 T cell receptor beta chains in this list originate from one sample, sequenced in a study of PD-1 blockade in classical Hodgkin lymphoma. Data came from immunoSEQ multiplex PCR; TCRdb stores just in-frame clones and leaves some out. The profile covers about 25,000 clones, with 60% to 85% appearing a single time and roughly 8% taken by the ten largest. Each patient relapsed following autologous stem cell transplantation, and prior brentuximab vedotin exposure differed. Sequencing was performed on peripheral blood mononuclear cells (PBMCs), taken before the second cycle of nivolumab. These receptors originate from a human donor with classical Hodgkin lymphoma.

This chain links TRBV5-1 with TRBJ2-2; 8 nucleotides agree with TRBD1. From germline, CDR1 is SGHRS and CDR2 YFSETQ. The CDR3 contains 15 residues. V dropped 3 bases and J dropped 5; count of bases not matched to a gene: 6. This CDR3 is CASSSRQGRTGELFF. The CDR3, as DNA: TGCGCCAGCAGCTCGCGACAGGGGAGAACCGGGGAGCTGTTTTTT.

Here the CDR3 reads CASSLGLSNQPQHF. CDR3 bases: TGTGCCAGCAGTTTGGGACTAAGCAATCAGCCCCAGCATTTT. The chain joins TRBV28 to TRBJ1-5; D may be TRBD1 (5 bases). Per germline, CDR1 MDHEN and CDR2 SYDVKM. The CDR3 length is 14 residues. Trimming removed 3 bases from V and 1 base from J, with 7 bases in between.

This clone was detected a few times. The chain is built from TRBV5-6 and TRBJ2-5; no clear D gene. Germline CDR1 and CDR2: SGHDT and YYEEEE. CDR3 length: 14 amino acids. V gave up 4 bases and J gave up 9 bases, with 19 bases separating them. CDR3 nucleotides: TGTGCCAGCAGCCGGCCGGCTGGCTCGGAGCCCCAGTACTTC. Its protein product is CASSRPAGSEPQYF.

The rearrangement uses TRBV29-1 and TRBJ2-2, with D possibly matching TRBD2 (5 bases). Per the germline V gene, CDR1 is SQVTM and CDR2 is ANQGSEA. This CDR3 contains 15 residues. The V and J ends lost 5 bases and 7 bases respectively, with 20 bases between them. CDR3 in DNA: TGCAGCGTTATTACGGACGGACTTGGAGACGGGGAGCTGTTTTTT. It translates to CSVITDGLGDGELFF.

By its share, this clone is medium-sized. The chain employs TRBV29-1 and TRBJ2-1; D possibly uses TRBD1 or TRBD2 (5 bases each). V was cut by 4 bases and J by 7 bases, with 14 bases left in between. Germline CDR1 SQVTM, CDR2 ANQGSEA. This CDR3 contains 13 residues. CDR3 amino acids: CSVGTTWGNEQFF. CDR3 in DNA: TGCAGCGTTGGTACTACCTGGGGGAATGAGCAGTTCTTC.

This rearrangement joins TRBV2 to TRBJ2-7; D perhaps matches TRBD2 (6 bases). Germline CDR1 and CDR2: SNHLY and FYNNEI. Trimming shortened V by 6 bases and J by 0 bases, and 12 bases separated the two germline ends. The CDR3 consists of 14 residues. The CDR3 loop is CASRGTGSSYEQYF. CDR3 coding DNA: TGTGCCAGCAGGGGGACTGGCAGCTCCTACGAGCAGTACTTC.

This sequence joins TRBV28 and TRBJ1-2, with D perhaps matching TRBD1 (5 bases). Germline V lookup: CDR1 MDHEN, CDR2 SYDVKM. This CDR3 contains 13 residues. The ends were cut back, 6 bases at V and 3 bases at J, with 11 bases in the middle. As DNA, the CDR3 is TGTGCCAGCAGCCTGACAGACGACTATGGCTACACCTTC. It translates to CASSLTDDYGYTF.

This clone was found once. This chain links TRBV5-1 with TRBJ2-1; 9 nucleotides line up with TRBD1. The CDR3 extends over 14 amino acids. Trimming took 7 bases from V and 2 from J; bases not matched to a gene: 4. Germline V lookup: CDR1 SGHRS, CDR2 YFSETQ. The CDR3 DNA reads TGCGCCAGCTCCGGGACAGGGACCTACAATGAGCAGTTCTTC. Its translation is CASSGTGTYNEQFF.

The chain links TRBV9 to TRBJ2-5; no firm D call. The V gene lost 2 bases and the J gene lost 5 bases, with 16 bases spanning the gap. Germline values: CDR1 SGDLS, CDR2 YYNGEE. This CDR3 region has 15 residues. The CDR3 coding sequence is TGTGCCAGCAGCGTCCCGCGGTCTCTCGTGGAGACCCAGTACTTC. Protein sequence: CASSVPRSLVETQYF.

The genes are TRBV19 and TRBJ1-5, with D unclear. The V end was cut by 3 bases, the J end by 4 bases, with 19 bases between. The CDR3 has 17 residues. Germline CDR1 reads LNHDA; CDR2 reads SQIVND (reference sequence). The CDR3 DNA reads TGTGCCAGTAGTATGTTAGTGGCAGTAGCACTTAATCAGCCCCAGCATTTT. Translating it yields CASSMLVAVALNQPQHF.

This rearrangement joins TRBV6-5 to TRBJ2-4, with D perhaps being TRBD1 or TRBD2 (5 bases each). V was shortened by 6 bases and J by 3 bases, with 12 bases between the two germline ends. Germline CDR1 and CDR2: MNHEY and SVGAGI. CDR3 length: 14 amino acids. CDR3: CASRRGVGKNIQYF. In DNA, the CDR3 is TGTGCCAGCAGGAGAGGGGTGGGCAAAAACATTCAGTACTTC.

V is TRBV28 and J is TRBJ1-1, with D unresolved. CDR1 is MDHEN, CDR2 SYDVKM, per germline. Trimming took 2 bases from V and 2 from J, leaving 6 bases between them. CDR3 size: 13 residues. In DNA, the CDR3 is TGTGCCAGCAGTTTAGTCGGAAACACTGAAGCTTTCTTT. Amino acids: CASSLVGNTEAFF.

The V and J genes are TRBV7-9 and TRBJ2-3; TRBD2 matches at 13 bases. The V gene's germline CDR1 is SEHNR and CDR2 FQNEAQ (reference sequence). This CDR3 has 16 residues. V shed 4 bases, J shed 1 base, and the junction held 2 bases outside the gene matches. CDR3 loop: CASSYGTSGGTDTQYF. DNA for the CDR3: TGTGCCAGCAGCTACGGGACTAGCGGGGGCACAGATACGCAGTATTTT.

This chain uses TRBV30 with TRBJ2-1; D is perhaps TRBD2 (7 bases). In germline, CDR1 is GTSNPN, CDR2 SVGIG (reference sequence). Trimming stripped 5 bases from V and 9 bases from J, with 29 bases between. The CDR3 runs 17 residues. CDR3 residues: CAWCPPTGGGGWSEQFF. DNA for the CDR3: TGTGCCTGGTGCCCCCCGACGGGTGGGGGGGGCTGGAGTGAGCAGTTCTTC.

This sequence joins TRBV7-9 and TRBJ2-7; possibly TRBD2 for D (6 bases). The germline V and J ends were trimmed by 4 bases and 6 bases, with 19 bases remaining between them. The CDR3 runs to 15 residues. The germline gives CDR1 SEHNR, CDR2 FQNEAQ (reference sequence). The CDR3 coding sequence is TGTGCCAGCAGCTCCCGGGACTTAGGCGGTCTCGAGCAGTACTTC. Amino acid sequence: CASSSRDLGGLEQYF.

This clone was recorded only once. This chain joins TRBV19 and TRBJ1-2; D is uncertain. The CDR3 runs to 16 residues. V was cut by 3 bases and J by 1 base, with 15 bases left in between. Germline CDR1 and CDR2: LNHDA and SQIVND (reference sequence). The DNA of the CDR3 is TGTGCCAGTAGTATTTCCGCCCGGGATCTTAACTATGGCTACACCTTC. It encodes CASSISARDLNYGYTF.

The chain couples TRBV5-1 to TRBJ2-1, with D maybe TRBD2 (6 bases). The CDR3 is made up of 17 amino acids. Per the germline V gene, CDR1 is SGHRS and CDR2 is YFSETQ. Trimming removed 0 bases at V and 6 bases at J, with 19 bases between. This CDR3 reads CASSLAGIGSGFNEQFF. CDR3 bases: TGCGCCAGCAGCTTGGCCGGGATCGGGAGTGGCTTCAATGAGCAGTTCTTC.

This clone was picked up one time. The genes are TRBV7-9 and TRBJ1-4; D is unclear. Trimming removed 2 bases at V and 7 bases at J, with 11 bases between. Germline CDR1 SEHNR, CDR2 FQNEAQ (reference sequence). The CDR3 length is 14 residues. The DNA of the CDR3 is TGTGCCAGCAGCTTAATGGGAGGTGGTGAAAAACTGTTTTTT. Translating it yields CASSLMGGGEKLFF.

The V and J genes are TRBV7-9 and TRBJ1-1; D ambiguous. Looked up from germline, CDR1 is SEHNR and CDR2 is FQNEAQ (reference sequence). V lost 5 bases and J lost 3, with 16 bases in between. This CDR3 is 15 amino acids long. CDR3 sequence: CASSPAGIQDTEAFF. The CDR3 nucleotides are TGTGCCAGCAGCCCAGCGGGGATTCAGGACACTGAAGCTTTCTTT.

The chain has TRBV19 and TRBJ1-2; D unclear. The CDR3 has 11 residues. Germline lookup yields CDR1 LNHDA and CDR2 SQIVND (reference sequence). V lost 6 bases to trimming and J lost 0 bases, with 2 bases between them. Here the CDR3 reads CASSPNYGYTF. The DNA of the CDR3 is TGTGCCAGTAGCCCTAACTATGGCTACACCTTC.

The chain recombines TRBV18 with TRBJ2-2, with no clear D. V was shortened by 2 bases and J by 5 bases, with 12 bases between the two germline ends. Germline V gene lookup returns CDR1 KGHSH and CDR2 LQKENI. This CDR3 is built from 15 residues. Here the CDR3 DNA reads TGTGCCAGCTCACCAGACGACGACGGGACCGGGGAGCTGTTTTTT. Amino acid sequence: CASSPDDDGTGELFF.

The rearrangement joins TRBV18 to TRBJ1-1; D might be TRBD1 (5 bases). Trimming left V 6 bases short and J 5 bases short, with 19 bases between. Germline CDR1 is KGHSH and CDR2 is LQKENI. This CDR3 contains 15 residues. CDR3 amino acids: CASSPSRELRTEAFF. The CDR3 DNA is TGTGCCAGCTCGCCTTCCAGGGAATTGCGGACTGAAGCTTTCTTT. Full variable domain (rest looked up from reference TRBV18 and TRBJ1-1): NAGVMQNPRHLVRRRGQEARLRCSPMKGHSHVYWYRQLPEEGLKFMVYLQKENIIDESGMPKERFSAEFPKEGPSILRIQQVVRGDSAAYFCASSPSRELRTEAFFGQGTRLTVV.

The chain uses TRBV7-9 and TRBJ2-3; D gene uncertain. In germline, CDR1 is SEHNR, CDR2 FQNEAQ (reference sequence). The length of the CDR3 is 12 residues. V lost 2 bases and J 7 bases, leaving 7 bases between the germline ends. The DNA for the CDR3 is TGTGCCAGCAGCTTATCCTCTCATACGCAGTATTTT. It is translated as CASSLSSHTQYF.

This clone was counted between two and nine times. The chain joins TRBV9 to TRBJ2-7; D is ambiguous. V dropped 4 bases and J dropped 3 bases, with 8 bases sitting between them. Per germline, CDR1 SGDLS and CDR2 YYNGEE. This CDR3 region has 12 residues. The DNA for the CDR3 is TGTGCCAGCAGCCCCCCCTTCTACGAGCAGTACTTC. Protein product: CASSPPFYEQYF.

V gene TRBV23-1 combines with J gene TRBJ2-3; 7 nucleotides match TRBD2. TRBV23-1 is classed as an ORF, of uncertain function. There are 18 residues in the CDR3. V lost 2 bases and J lost 4; bases outside the gene matches: 15. The CDR3 loop reads CASSQRREKGEVSDTQYF. CDR3 coding DNA: TGCGCCAGCAGTCAAAGGCGGGAGAAGGGTGAAGTTTCAGATACGCAGTATTTT.